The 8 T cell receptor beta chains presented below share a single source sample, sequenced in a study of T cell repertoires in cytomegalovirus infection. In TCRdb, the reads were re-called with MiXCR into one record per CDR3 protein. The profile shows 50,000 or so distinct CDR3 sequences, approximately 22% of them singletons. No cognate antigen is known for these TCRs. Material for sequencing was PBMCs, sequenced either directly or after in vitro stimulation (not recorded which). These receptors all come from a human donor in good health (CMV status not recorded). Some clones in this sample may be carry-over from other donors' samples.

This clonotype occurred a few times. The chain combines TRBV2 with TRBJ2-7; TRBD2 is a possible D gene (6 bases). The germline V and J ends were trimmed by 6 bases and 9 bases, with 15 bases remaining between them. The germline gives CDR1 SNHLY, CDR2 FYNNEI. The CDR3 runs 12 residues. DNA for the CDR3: TGTGCCAGCAGGGGGCGGGGCGGTTCGCAGTACTTC. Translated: CASRGRGGSQYF.

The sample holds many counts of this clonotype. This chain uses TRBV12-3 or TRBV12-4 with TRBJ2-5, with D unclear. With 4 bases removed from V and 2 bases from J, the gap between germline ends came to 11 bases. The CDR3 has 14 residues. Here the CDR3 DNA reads TGTGCCAGCAGTTACAGCCAGACACAAGAGACCCAGTACTTC. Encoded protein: CASSYSQTQETQYF.

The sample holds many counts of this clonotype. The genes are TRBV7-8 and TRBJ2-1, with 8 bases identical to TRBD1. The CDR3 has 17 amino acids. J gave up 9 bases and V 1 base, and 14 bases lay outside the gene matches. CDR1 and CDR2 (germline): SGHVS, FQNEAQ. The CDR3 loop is CASSLGRGRTSLGEQFF. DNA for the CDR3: TGTGCCAGCAGCTTAGGCAGGGGGCGCACGTCGCTTGGTGAGCAGTTCTTC.

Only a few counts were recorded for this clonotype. The CDR3 sequence is CASSPDRRGYEQYF. CDR3 nucleotides: TGTGCCAGCAGCCCAGACAGGAGAGGCTACGAGCAGTACTTC. The chain employs TRBV5-5 and TRBJ2-7, with D tentatively TRBD1 (6 bases). V was clipped by 4 bases and J by 3 bases, with 14 bases between them. This CDR3 is 14 amino acids long. Germline CDR1 SGHKS, CDR2 YYEKEE (reference sequence).

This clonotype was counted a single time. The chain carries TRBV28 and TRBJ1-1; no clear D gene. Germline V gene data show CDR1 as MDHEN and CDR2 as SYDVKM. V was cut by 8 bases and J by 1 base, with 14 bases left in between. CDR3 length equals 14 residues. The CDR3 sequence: CASGWMQRNTEAFF. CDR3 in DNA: TGTGCCAGCGGGTGGATGCAGAGGAACACTGAAGCTTTCTTT.

CDR3: CASRQTSGGKTQYF. CDR3 in DNA: TGTGCCAGCAGACAGACTAGCGGGGGAAAGACCCAGTACTTC. The chain recombines TRBV28 with TRBJ2-5; 12 nucleotides agree with TRBD2. Germline lookup yields CDR1 MDHEN and CDR2 SYDVKM. The J segment lost 6 bases and the V segment lost 6 bases, leaving 5 bases of the junction unmatched. The CDR3 contains 14 residues.

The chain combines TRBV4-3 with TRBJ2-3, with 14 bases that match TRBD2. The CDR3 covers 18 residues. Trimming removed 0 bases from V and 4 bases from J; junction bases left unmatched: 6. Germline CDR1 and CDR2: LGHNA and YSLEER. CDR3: CASSQDSPGLAGADTQYF. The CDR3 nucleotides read TGCGCCAGCAGCCAAGATAGCCCGGGACTAGCGGGAGCAGATACGCAGTATTTT.

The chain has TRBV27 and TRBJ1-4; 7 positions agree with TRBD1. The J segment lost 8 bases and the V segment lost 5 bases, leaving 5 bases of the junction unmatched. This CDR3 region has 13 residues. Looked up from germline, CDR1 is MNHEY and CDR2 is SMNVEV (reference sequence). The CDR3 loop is CASSIDREEKLFF. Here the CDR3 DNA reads TGTGCCAGCAGTATCGACAGGGAGGAAAAACTGTTTTTT.